These 18 T cell receptor beta chains share one sample of origin, sequenced in a study of blood T cell repertoires in COVID-19. TCRdb's table, derived via immunoSEQ multiplex PCR, lists solely in-frame clones and lacks some. The sample includes a few hundred thousand clones, about 87% of them seen just once. The material sequenced was PBMCs or T cells enriched from blood (not recorded which). These receptors originate from a woman between 45 and 60 years old who had recovered from COVID-19.

This clone appeared once. The chain employs TRBV5-1 and TRBJ2-1; tentatively, D is TRBD1 (7 bases). In germline, CDR1 is SGHRS, CDR2 YFSETQ. V lost 4 bases and J lost 8, with 16 bases in between. The CDR3 extends over 14 amino acids. The CDR3 DNA reads as TGCGCCAGCAGCGCGGGACAGTTTACTGATGAGCAGTTCTTC. This encodes CASSAGQFTDEQFF. Drawing the rest from reference TRBV5-1 and TRBJ2-1, the complete variable domain is KAGVTQTPRYLIKTRGQQVTLSCSPISGHRSVSWYQQTPGQGLQFLFEYFSETQRNKGNFPGRFSGRQFSNSRSEMNVSTLELGDSALYLCASSAGQFTDEQFFGPGTRLTVL.

V usage is TRBV7-9 and J usage is TRBJ1-2; 8 bases match TRBD1. CDR3 length equals 12 residues. V was pared by 4 bases and J by 6 bases, with 1 base of the junction left unmatched. Germline V CDR1 and CDR2: SEHNR, FQNEAQ (reference sequence). The CDR3 protein is CASSSDRDGYTF. In nucleotides, the CDR3 is TGTGCCAGCAGCTCGGACAGGGATGGCTACACCTTC.

This chain joins TRBV4-2 and TRBJ2-7; a weak D match, TRBD1 (6 bases). Germline CDR1 is LGHNA and CDR2 is YNFKEQ. CDR3 length equals 13 residues. V was pared by 0 bases and J by 6 bases, with 9 bases between. The CDR3, as DNA: TGTGCCAGCAGCCAAGATGGGGGCGTCGAGCAGTACTTC. This encodes CASSQDGGVEQYF.

The chain has TRBV11-2 and TRBJ2-5; D is possibly TRBD1 (6 bases). CDR3 length: 16 residues. Germline V gene lookup returns CDR1 SGHAT and CDR2 FQNNGV. V gave up 3 bases and J gave up 3 bases, with 17 bases separating them. Here the CDR3 DNA reads TGTGCCAGCAGCTTGAGAGCTGGGACACCCGAAGAGACCCAGTACTTC. Translation: CASSLRAGTPEETQYF. The entire variable domain, with the rest obtained from reference TRBV11-2 and TRBJ2-5, is as follows: EAGVAQSPRYKIIEKRQSVAFWCNPISGHATLYWYQQILGQGPKLLIQFQNNGVVDDSQLPKDRFSAERLKGVDSTLKIQPAKLEDSAVYLCASSLRAGTPEETQYFGPGTRLLVL.

This clone was counted a few times. This chain links TRBV18 with TRBJ2-7, with 9 bases aligning to TRBD1. Germline lookup yields CDR1 KGHSH and CDR2 LQKENI. The CDR3 has 15 residues. V lost 6 bases, J lost 0 bases, and 6 bases stayed unmatched. The CDR3 DNA is TGTGCCAGCTCTTTGAGGACAGGGGACTCCTACGAGCAGTACTTC. As protein: CASSLRTGDSYEQYF.

The V and J genes are TRBV4-3 and TRBJ2-5; no clear D gene. The ends were cut back, 1 base at V and 5 bases at J, with 17 bases in the middle. The CDR3 spans 16 residues. Germline assignment: CDR1 LGHNA and CDR2 YSLEER. The CDR3 DNA is TGCGCCAGCAGCCAAGGTCTGTTTTTAACCGAGGAGACCCAGTACTTC. Protein sequence: CASSQGLFLTEETQYF.

The chain combines TRBV5-1 with TRBJ2-7; 11 bases align to TRBD1. The CDR3 consists of 15 residues. Germline CDR1 is SGHRS and CDR2 is YFSETQ. V dropped 0 bases and J dropped 3; count of bases not matched to a gene: 2. The CDR3 coding sequence is TGCGCCAGCAGCTTGGGGACAGGGGGCCTCTACGAGCAGTACTTC. It is translated as CASSLGTGGLYEQYF.

The chain combines TRBV4-1 with TRBJ2-3; 7 bases match TRBD2. Germline CDR1 is MGHRA and CDR2 is YSYEKL. The CDR3 runs 18 residues. Losses at the gene ends were 4 bases for V and 6 bases for J; bases not matched to a gene: 19. The CDR3 region has the DNA TGCGCCAGCAGCCTTGGCGGGGACTATCGCTCCAGGGTGGATACGCAGTATTTT. Amino acid sequence: CASSLGGDYRSRVDTQYF.

The chain carries TRBV5-1 and TRBJ1-5; tentatively, D is TRBD1 (6 bases). The CDR3 loop spans 14 amino acids. The V end was cut by 4 bases, the J end by 3 bases, with 11 bases between. Germline V gene data show CDR1 as SGHRS and CDR2 as YFSETQ. The chain's CDR3 is CASSPQGNNQPQHF. CDR3 sequence (DNA): TGCGCCAGCAGCCCACAGGGAAACAATCAGCCCCAGCATTTT.

This clone appeared a single time. The chain is built from TRBV30 and TRBJ1-1; D remains unclear. Germline CDR1 is GTSNPN and CDR2 is SVGIG (reference sequence). Trimming cost V 3 bases and J 2 bases, with 16 bases left between them. The CDR3 runs 15 residues. The CDR3 sequence is CAWSPFRFSNTEAFF. DNA of the CDR3: TGTGCCTGGAGCCCCTTCCGTTTTAGCAACACTGAAGCTTTCTTT.

Concerning this clone itself: The identical CDR3 is also encoded by other nucleotide sequences in the sample. This chain connects TRBV28 to TRBJ2-5; D gene unclear. The germline V and J ends were trimmed by 5 bases and 8 bases, with 9 bases remaining between them. The CDR3 length is 11 residues. The germline V gene encodes CDR1 MDHEN and CDR2 SYDVKM. DNA for the CDR3: TGTGCCAGCAGTCTAAGAGAAACCCAGTACTTC. It is translated as CASSLRETQYF.

CDR3 amino acids: CASSQDSSAQWAQAFF. In nucleotides, the CDR3 is TGCGCCAGCAGCCAAGATTCCTCAGCACAGTGGGCTCAGGCTTTCTTT. The gene calls are TRBV4-3 and TRBJ1-1; unclear D gene. Germline V CDR1 and CDR2: LGHNA, YSLEER. V was cut by 0 bases and J by 11 bases, with 22 bases left in between. The CDR3 extends over 16 amino acids.

The rearrangement uses TRBV28 and TRBJ1-1, with D unclear. The germline gives CDR1 MDHEN, CDR2 SYDVKM. The CDR3 is 17 residues long. Trimming took off 5 bases at V and 2 bases at J, with 21 bases between the two ends. CDR3: CASSRGLSNTINTEAFF. The CDR3 region has the DNA TGTGCCAGCAGTAGAGGGCTTTCGAACACCATTAACACTGAAGCTTTCTTT. The whole variable domain, remainder taken from reference TRBV28 and TRBJ1-1, is DVKVTQSSRYLVKRTGEKVFLECVQDMDHENMFWYRQDPGLGLRLIYFSYDVKMKEKGDIPEGYSVSREKKERFSLILESASTNQTSMYLCASSRGLSNTINTEAFFGQGTRLTVV.

The chain joins TRBV5-6 to TRBJ2-5, with 7 bases matching TRBD2. V lost 2 bases to trimming and J lost 3 bases; unmatched junction nucleotides: 4. The germline V gene has CDR1 SGHDT and CDR2 YYEEEE. This CDR3 comprises 14 residues. The DNA of the CDR3 is TGTGCCAGCAGCTTCCAAGCGGGAAAAGAGACCCAGTACTTC. Its translation: CASSFQAGKETQYF.

The DNA for the CDR3 is TGTGCCAGCAGTGAAGTCGGGACAAATACGCAGTATTTT. Protein sequence: CASSEVGTNTQYF. The chain combines TRBV6-1 with TRBJ2-3; D perhaps matches TRBD1 (6 bases). CDR1 and CDR2 (germline): MNHNS, SASEGT. Trimming removed 1 base at V and 7 bases at J, with 9 bases between. CDR3 length: 13 residues.

The chain carries TRBV19 and TRBJ2-1; D is possibly TRBD2 (5 bases). Germline assignment: CDR1 LNHDA and CDR2 SQIVND (reference sequence). This CDR3 has 14 residues. V dropped 7 bases and J dropped 5 bases, with 15 bases sitting between them. The CDR3 region has the DNA TGTGCCAGTAAGCCGGGGTCCTCTAACAATGAGCAGTTCTTC. Translating gives CASKPGSSNNEQFF. Supplemented by reference TRBV19 and TRBJ2-1, the full variable domain reads DGGITQSPKYLFRKEGQNVTLSCEQNLNHDAMYWYRQDPGQGLRLIYYSQIVNDFQKGDIAEGYSVSREKKESFPLTVTSAQKNPTAFYLCASKPGSSNNEQFFGPGTRLTVL.

The chain recombines TRBV6-2 or TRBV6-3 with TRBJ2-4; 9 bases map to TRBD2. The V gene end was trimmed by 6 bases and the J gene end by 13 bases; junction bases not matched to a gene: 4. The CDR3 is made up of 11 amino acids. Germline values: CDR1 MNHEY, CDR2 SVGEGT. The CDR3 nucleotides read TGTGCCAGCAGCTCCGGGACTAGCCAGTACTTC. Translation: CASSSGTSQYF.

V usage is TRBV7-9 and J usage is TRBJ2-1; TRBD2 agrees at 12 bases. The junction had 5 bases not matched to a gene; V was cut back by 5 bases and J by 9 bases. There are 14 residues in the CDR3. Germline V CDR1 and CDR2: SEHNR, FQNEAQ (reference sequence). The chain's CDR3 is CASSPSGGVGEQFF. The CDR3 nucleotides read TGTGCCAGCAGCCCTAGCGGGGGGGTAGGTGAGCAGTTCTTC.